The next 3 T cell receptor beta chains were all read from a single sample in a study of T cell responses to AZD1222 COVID-19 vaccine (dated by TCRdb to the early 2020s). Taken with the paper, the label for time point translates to: about 28 days (+/-7) after the second vaccine dose. What the treatment or condition label conveys for this sample: meningococcal conjugate vaccine given as trial control. To prepare the library, the immunoSEQ multiplex PCR assay was applied. TCRdb mirrors the immuneACCESS table, restricted to in-frame sequences. Some clones are absent from its copies; in checked studies, under half trace to an unresolved V gene, and the reason for the others is unknown. For this sample the table gives about 140,000 clones, of which roughly nine tenths were detected only once. The ten top clones hold around 8% of the sample. The sequenced sample was peripheral blood, obtained 28 days after the second dose of the MenACWY control vaccine. Receptor source: an adult who received the MenACWY meningococcal vaccine as a control.

The CDR3 DNA is TGTGCCACCAGCGGCGGGCCGGGACAGGGGACAGATACGCAGTATTTT. This encodes CATSGGPGQGTDTQYF. This chain uses TRBV24-1 with TRBJ2-3, with TRBD1 matching over 10 bases. Germline V gene lookup returns CDR1 KGHDR and CDR2 SFDVKD. This CDR3 is 16 amino acids long. With V trimmed by 7 bases and J by 3 bases, 9 bases remained unmatched.

V is TRBV3-1 (or the pseudogene TRBV3-2) and J is TRBJ1-1; D not certain. V gave up 5 bases and J gave up 3 bases, with 7 bases separating them. This CDR3 is built from 12 residues. Germline V gene sequence: CDR1 LGHDT, CDR2 YNNKEL (reference sequence). The CDR3 loop is CASSNGHTEAFF. Written as DNA, the CDR3 is TGTGCCAGCAGCAACGGCCACACTGAAGCTTTCTTT.

This clone was observed a single time. The chain is built from TRBV18 and TRBJ2-7; no firm D call. Germline loops: CDR1 KGHSH, CDR2 LQKENI. The V end lost 0 bases, the J end lost 0 bases, and 3 bases lay between the germline ends. CDR3 length: 13 amino acids. CDR3 sequence reads: CASSPPPSYEQYF. The CDR3 bases are TGTGCCAGCTCACCACCCCCCTCCTACGAGCAGTACTTC.